This TCR beta chain is from a study of blood T cell repertoires in COVID-19. Study-wide background: PBMCs, B-cell-depleted T cells, or T cells were the source of the cDNA or gDNA that made up the material.

Generated by immunoSEQ multiplex PCR, the TCRdb table keeps only in-frame clones and is missing some. The data contain more than 150,000 clones, about 90% of them singletons. CDR3 size: 11 residues. V lost 7 bases and J 6 bases, leaving 12 bases between the germline ends. Germline loops: CDR1 SQVTM, CDR2 ANQGSEA. The sequenced sample consisted of PBMCs or T cells enriched from blood (not recorded which). The rearrangement links TRBV29-1 to TRBJ1-1; D may be TRBD1 (5 bases). The clonotype comes from a woman in her forties or fifties who had recovered from COVID-19. CDR3 nucleotide sequence: TGCAGCGCCAAGGGGCTCTCTGAAGCTTTCTTT. It yields the protein CSAKGLSEAFF.